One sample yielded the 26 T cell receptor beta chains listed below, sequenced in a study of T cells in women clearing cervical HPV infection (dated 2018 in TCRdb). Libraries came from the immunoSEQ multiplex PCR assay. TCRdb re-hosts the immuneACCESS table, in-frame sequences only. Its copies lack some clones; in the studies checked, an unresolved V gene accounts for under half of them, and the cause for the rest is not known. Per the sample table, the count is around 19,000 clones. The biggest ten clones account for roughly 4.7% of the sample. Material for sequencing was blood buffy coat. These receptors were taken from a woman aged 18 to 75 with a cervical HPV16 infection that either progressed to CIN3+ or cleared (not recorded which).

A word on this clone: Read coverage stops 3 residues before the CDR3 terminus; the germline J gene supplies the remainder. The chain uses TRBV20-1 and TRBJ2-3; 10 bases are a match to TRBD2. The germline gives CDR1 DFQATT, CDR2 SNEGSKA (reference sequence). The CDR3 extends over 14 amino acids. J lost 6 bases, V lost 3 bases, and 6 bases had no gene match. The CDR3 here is CSARERGGRDTQYF. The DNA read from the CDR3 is TGCAGTGCTAGGGAGCGGGGGGGCCGCGATACG.

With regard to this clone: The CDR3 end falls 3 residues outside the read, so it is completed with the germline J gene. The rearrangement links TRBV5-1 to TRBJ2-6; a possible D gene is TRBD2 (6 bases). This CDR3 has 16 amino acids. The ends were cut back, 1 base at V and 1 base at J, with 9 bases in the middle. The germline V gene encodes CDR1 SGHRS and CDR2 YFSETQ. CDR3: CASSLSGRSGANVLTF. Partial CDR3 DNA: TGCGCCAGCAGCTTGAGCGGGCGATCTGGGGCCAACGTC.

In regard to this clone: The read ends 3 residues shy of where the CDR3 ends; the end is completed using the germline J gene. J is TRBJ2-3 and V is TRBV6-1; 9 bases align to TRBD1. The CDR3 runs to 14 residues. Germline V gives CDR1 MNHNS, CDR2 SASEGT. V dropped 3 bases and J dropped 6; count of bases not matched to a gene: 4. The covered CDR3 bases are TGTGCCAGCAGTGAGGTGGGACAGGGCGATACG. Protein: CASSEVGQGDT. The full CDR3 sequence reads CASSEVGQGDTQYF.

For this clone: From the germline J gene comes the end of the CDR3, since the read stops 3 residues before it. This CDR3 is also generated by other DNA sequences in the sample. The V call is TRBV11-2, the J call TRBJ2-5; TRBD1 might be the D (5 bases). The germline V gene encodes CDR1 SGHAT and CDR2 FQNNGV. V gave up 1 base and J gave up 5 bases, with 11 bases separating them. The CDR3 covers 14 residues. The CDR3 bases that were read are TGTGCCAGCAGCTTAGGGACAACTGGGGAGACC. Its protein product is CASSLGTTGET. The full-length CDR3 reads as CASSLGTTGETQYF.

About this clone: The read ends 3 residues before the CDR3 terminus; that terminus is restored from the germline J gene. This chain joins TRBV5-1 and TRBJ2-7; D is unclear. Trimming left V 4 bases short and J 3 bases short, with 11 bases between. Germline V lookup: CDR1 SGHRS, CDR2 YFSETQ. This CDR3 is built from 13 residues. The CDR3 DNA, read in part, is TGCGCCAGCAGCCCATCCCTCTACTACGAG. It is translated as CASSPSLYYE. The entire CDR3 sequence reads CASSPSLYYEQYF.

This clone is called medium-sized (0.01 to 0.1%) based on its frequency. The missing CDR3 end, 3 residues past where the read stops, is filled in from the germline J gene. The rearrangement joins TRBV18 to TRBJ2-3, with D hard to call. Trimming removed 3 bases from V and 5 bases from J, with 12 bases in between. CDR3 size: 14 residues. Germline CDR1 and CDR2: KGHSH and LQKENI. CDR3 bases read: TGTGCCAGCTCACCGTCTGGTCAGGTAGATACG. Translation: CASSPSGQVDT. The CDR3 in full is CASSPSGQVDTQYF.

The CDR3 DNA, read in part, is TGTGCCAGCAGCTTGGGCTACGGTGGCACAGATACG. This encodes CASSLGYGGTDT. The CDR3 as a whole reads CASSLGYGGTDTQYF. This chain joins TRBV5-4 and TRBJ2-3; D gene unclear. The missing CDR3 end, 3 residues past where the read stops, is filled in from the germline J gene. V was cut by 0 bases and J by 1 base, with 9 bases left in between. Germline assignment: CDR1 SGHNT and CDR2 YYREEE (reference sequence). The CDR3 covers 15 residues.

CDR3 residues: CASSGPGTRKETQYF. The CDR3 bases that were read are TGTGCCAGCAGTGGCCCGGGGACTAGAAAAGAGACC. This chain connects TRBV2 to TRBJ2-5, with 8 bases lining up with TRBD2. The CDR3 end is not reached by the read, which stops 3 residues before it; the germline J gene fills it in. The V and J ends lost 4 bases and 3 bases, in that order; junction bases with no gene match: 7. This CDR3 spans 15 amino acids. Germline values: CDR1 SNHLY, CDR2 FYNNEI.

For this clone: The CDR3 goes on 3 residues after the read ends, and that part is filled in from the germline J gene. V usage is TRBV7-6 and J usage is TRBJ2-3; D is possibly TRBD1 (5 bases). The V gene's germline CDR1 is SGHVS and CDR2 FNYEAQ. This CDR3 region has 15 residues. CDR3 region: CASSLGGSRVEAQYF. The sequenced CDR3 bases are TGTGCCAGCAGCTTAGGGGGCAGCAGGGTTGAGGCG.

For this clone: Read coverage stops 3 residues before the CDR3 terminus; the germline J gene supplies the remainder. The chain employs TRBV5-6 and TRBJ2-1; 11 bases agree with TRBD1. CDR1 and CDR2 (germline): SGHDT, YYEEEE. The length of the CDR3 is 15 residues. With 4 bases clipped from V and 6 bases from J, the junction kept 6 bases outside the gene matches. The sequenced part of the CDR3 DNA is TGTGCCAGCAGCGACGAGGGGACAGGGGGCAATGAG. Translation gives CASSDEGTGGNE. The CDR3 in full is CASSDEGTGGNEQFF.

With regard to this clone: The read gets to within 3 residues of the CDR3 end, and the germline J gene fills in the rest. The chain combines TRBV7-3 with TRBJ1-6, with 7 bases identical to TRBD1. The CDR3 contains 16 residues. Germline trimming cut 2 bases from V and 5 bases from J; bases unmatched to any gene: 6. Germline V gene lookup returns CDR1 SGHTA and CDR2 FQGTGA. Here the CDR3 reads CASSLLPGQNNSPLHF. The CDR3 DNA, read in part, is TGTGCCAGCAGCTTACTGCCGGGACAGAATAATTCACCC. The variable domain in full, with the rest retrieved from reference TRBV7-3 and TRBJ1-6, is GAGVSQTPSNKVTEKGKYVELRCDPISGHTALYWYRQSLGQGPEFLIYFQGTGAADDSGLPNDRFFAVRPEGSVSTLKIQRTERGDSAVYLCASSLLPGQNNSPLHFGNGTRLTVT.

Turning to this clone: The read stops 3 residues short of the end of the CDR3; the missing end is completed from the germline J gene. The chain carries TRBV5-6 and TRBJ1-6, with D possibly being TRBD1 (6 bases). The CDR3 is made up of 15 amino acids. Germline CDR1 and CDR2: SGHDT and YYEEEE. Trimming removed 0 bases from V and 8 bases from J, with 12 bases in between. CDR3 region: CASSLDRVVHSPLHF. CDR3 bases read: TGTGCCAGCAGCTTGGACAGGGTGGTCCATTCACCC.

Incomplete CDR3 DNA: TGTGCCAGCAGCTTGGGTGGCGGATTGGAGACC. It specifies CASSLGGGLET. The entire CDR3 protein reads CASSLGGGLETQYF. The chain couples TRBV7-3 to TRBJ2-5; D is uncertain. The read stops 3 residues short of the end of the CDR3; the missing end is completed from the germline J gene. CDR3 length: 14 amino acids. Germline V lookup: CDR1 SGHTA, CDR2 FQGTGA. The V end was cut by 3 bases, the J end by 5 bases, with 13 bases between.

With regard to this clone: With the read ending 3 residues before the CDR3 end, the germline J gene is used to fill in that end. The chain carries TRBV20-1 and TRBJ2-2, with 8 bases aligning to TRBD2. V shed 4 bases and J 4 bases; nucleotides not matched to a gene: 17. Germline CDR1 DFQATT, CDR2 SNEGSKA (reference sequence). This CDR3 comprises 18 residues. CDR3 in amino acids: CSAIGGTSGGAGTGELFF. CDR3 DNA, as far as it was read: TGCAGTGCTATAGGAGGGACGTCCGGGGGGGCGGGCACCGGGGAG.

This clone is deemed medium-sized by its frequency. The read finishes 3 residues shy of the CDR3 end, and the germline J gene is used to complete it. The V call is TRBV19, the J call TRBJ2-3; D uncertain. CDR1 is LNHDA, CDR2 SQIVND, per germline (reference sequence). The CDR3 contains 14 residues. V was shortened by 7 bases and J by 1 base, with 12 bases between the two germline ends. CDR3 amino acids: CASTTASRTDTQYF. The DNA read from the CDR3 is TGTGCCAGTACTACTGCATCGCGCACAGATACG.

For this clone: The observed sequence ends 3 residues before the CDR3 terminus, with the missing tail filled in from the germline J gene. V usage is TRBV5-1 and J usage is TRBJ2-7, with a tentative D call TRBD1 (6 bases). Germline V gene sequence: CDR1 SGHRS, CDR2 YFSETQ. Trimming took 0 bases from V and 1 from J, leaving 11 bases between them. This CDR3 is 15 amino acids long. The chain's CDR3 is CASSLEQGGSYEQYF. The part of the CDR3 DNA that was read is TGCGCCAGCAGCTTGGAACAGGGTGGGTCCTACGAG.

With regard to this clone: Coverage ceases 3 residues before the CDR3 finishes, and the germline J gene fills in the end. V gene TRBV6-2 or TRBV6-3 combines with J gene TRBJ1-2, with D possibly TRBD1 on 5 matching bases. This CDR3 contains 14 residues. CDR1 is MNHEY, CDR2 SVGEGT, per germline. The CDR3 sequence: CASTYPTAGGTYTF. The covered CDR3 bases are TGTGCCAGCACCTACCCGACGGCGGGGGGTACC.

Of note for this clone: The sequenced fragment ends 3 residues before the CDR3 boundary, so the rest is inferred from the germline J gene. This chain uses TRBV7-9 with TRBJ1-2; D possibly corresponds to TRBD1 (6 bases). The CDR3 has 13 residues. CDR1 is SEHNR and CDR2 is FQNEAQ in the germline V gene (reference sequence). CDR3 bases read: TGTGCCAGCAGCCAGGGGATCTCCTACGAC. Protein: CASSQGISYD. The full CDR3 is CASSQGISYDYTF.

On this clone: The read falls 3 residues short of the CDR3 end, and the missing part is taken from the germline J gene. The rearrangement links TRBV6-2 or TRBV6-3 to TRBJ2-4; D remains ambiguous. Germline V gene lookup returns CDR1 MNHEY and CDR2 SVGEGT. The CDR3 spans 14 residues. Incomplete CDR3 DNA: TGTGCCAGCAGTCTCAGCCCGTTGGGCTATGGT. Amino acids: CASSLSPLGYG. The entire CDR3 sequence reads CASSLSPLGYGQYF.

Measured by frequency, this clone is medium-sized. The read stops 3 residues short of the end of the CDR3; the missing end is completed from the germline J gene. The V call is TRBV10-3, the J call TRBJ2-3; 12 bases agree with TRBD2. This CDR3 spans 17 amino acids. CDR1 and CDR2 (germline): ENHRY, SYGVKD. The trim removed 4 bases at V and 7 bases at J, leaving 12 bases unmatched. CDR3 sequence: CAISAPSSGGAGYTQYF. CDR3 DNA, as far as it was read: TGTGCCATCAGTGCGCCCTCTAGCGGGGGGGCCGGGTATACG.

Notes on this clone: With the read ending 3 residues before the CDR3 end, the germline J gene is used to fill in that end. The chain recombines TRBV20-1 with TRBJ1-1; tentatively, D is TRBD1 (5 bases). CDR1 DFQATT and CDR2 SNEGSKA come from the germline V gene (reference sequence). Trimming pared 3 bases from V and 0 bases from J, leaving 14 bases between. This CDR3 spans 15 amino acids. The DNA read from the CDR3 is TGCAGTGCTAGTGCGGGGGTGAGGATGAACACTGAA. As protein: CSASAGVRMNTE. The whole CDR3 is CSASAGVRMNTEAFF.

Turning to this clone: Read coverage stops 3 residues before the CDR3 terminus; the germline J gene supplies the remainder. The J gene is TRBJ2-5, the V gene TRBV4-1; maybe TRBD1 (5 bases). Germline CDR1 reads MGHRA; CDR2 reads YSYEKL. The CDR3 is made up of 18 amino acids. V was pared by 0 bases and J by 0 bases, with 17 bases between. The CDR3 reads CASSQDYQTDQYQETQYF. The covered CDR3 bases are TGCGCCAGCAGCCAAGATTATCAGACAGACCAGTACCAAGAGACC.

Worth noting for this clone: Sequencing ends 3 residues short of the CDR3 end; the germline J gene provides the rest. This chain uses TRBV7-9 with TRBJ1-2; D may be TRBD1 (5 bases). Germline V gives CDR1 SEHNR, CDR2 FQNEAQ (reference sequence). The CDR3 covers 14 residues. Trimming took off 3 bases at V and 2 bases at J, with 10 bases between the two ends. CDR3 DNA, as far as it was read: TGTGCCAGCAGCTTCGACGCAGGGAACTATGGC. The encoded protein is CASSFDAGNYG. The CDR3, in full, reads CASSFDAGNYGYTF.

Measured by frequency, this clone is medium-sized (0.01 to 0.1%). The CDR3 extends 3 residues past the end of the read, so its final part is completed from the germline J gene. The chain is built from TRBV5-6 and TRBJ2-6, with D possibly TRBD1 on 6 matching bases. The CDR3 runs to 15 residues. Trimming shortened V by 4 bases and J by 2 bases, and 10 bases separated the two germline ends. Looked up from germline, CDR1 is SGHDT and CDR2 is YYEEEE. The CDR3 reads CASSDTGTGANVLTF. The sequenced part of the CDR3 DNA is TGTGCCAGCAGCGATACAGGGACTGGGGCCAACGTC.

CDR3 in amino acids: CASSEATGGGEKLFF. The part of the CDR3 DNA that was read is TGTGCCAGCAGTGAAGCGACAGGGGGAGGTGAAAAA. The chain has TRBV6-1 and TRBJ1-4, with TRBD1 matching 9 bases. The read halts 3 residues ahead of the CDR3 end, with the missing end drawn from the germline J gene. V lost 0 bases to trimming and J lost 7 bases; unmatched junction nucleotides: 3. This CDR3 is built from 15 residues. Germline CDR1 MNHNS, CDR2 SASEGT.

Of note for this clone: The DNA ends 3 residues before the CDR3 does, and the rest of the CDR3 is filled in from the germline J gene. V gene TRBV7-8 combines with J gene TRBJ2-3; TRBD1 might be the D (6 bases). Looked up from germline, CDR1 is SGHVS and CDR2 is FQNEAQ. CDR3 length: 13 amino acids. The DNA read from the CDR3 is TGTGCCAGCAGCTTGAAGGGGGACCAGCCG. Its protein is CASSLKGDQP. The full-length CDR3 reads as CASSLKGDQPQYF.